A selection of T cell receptor beta chains follows, all from one sample in a study of T cell repertoires in ileal Crohn's disease. Sequenced by immunoSEQ multiplex PCR; TCRdb stores in-frame clones only, minus some. The sample holds roughly 2,000 clones, about 89% seen once. Sequencing was performed on ileal tissue. All receptors derive from an adult with Crohn's disease. Each CDR3 is given with its conserved first and last residue. D genes are given only for firm matches. Where a row states a size, it is once, few, many or the class of an expanded clone; other rows omit it.

>TRBD2|TRBV28|.|TRBJ2-7
TGTGCCAGCACCCCCGGGCTTAGCGGGAGTACTTACGAGCAGTACTTC
CASTPGLSGSTYEQYF
>TRBD1|TRBV7-8|.|TRBJ2-6
TGTGCCAGCGAGGCAGGGGGCGCTGGGGCCAACGTCCTGACTTTC
CASEAGGAGANVLTF
>.|TRBV6-6|.|TRBJ2-7
TGTGCCAGCAGTTACTCGAGAGGGAACGAGCAGTACTTC
CASSYSRGNEQYF
>.|TRBV11-2|once|TRBJ1-3
TGTGCCAGCAGCTCAGGGGCAGGAACCTACTCTGGAAACACCATATATTTT
CASSSGAGTYSGNTIYF
>TRBD1|TRBV4-2|.|TRBJ2-3
TGTGCCAGCAGCCGAATGGACAGGGGAACAGATACGCAGTATTTT
CASSRMDRGTDTQYF
>TRBD2|TRBV27|.|TRBJ2-2
TGTGCCAGCAGTTCCGCGGGGGGTTGGACCGGGGAGCTGTTTTTT
CASSSAGGWTGELFF
>.|TRBV30|.|TRBJ1-2
TGTGCCCTCTGGGGCTCATATGGCTACACCTTC
CALWGSYGYTF
>.|TRBV5-5|.|TRBJ2-2
TGTGCCAGCAGGACAGGTTCCGGGGAGCTGTTTTTT
CASRTGSGELFF
>.|TRBV5-1|once|TRBJ2-3
TGCGCCAGCAGCTTTCAAACCGGGACTAGCACAGATACGCAGTATTTT
CASSFQTGTSTDTQYF
>.|TRBV5-1|.|TRBJ2-1
TGCGCCAGCAGCTTGGAAGCGTTGGGTGAGCAGTTCTTC
CASSLEALGEQFF
>.|TRBV19|.|TRBJ1-2
TGTGCCAGTAGAGCAGGGATAGACTATGGCTACACCTTC
CASRAGIDYGYTF
>.|TRBV9|.|TRBJ2-5
TGTGCCAGCAGCGTAACGGGACACGACTACCGGGAGACCCAGTACTTC
CASSVTGHDYRETQYF
>.|TRBV7-2|.|TRBJ2-1
TGTGCCAGCAGCTTTACAGCCCAACCGCTCTACAATGAGCAGTTCTTC
CASSFTAQPLYNEQFF
>.|TRBV6-5|.|TRBJ2-1
TGTGCCAGCAGGGCTAGTAGTGAGCAGTTCTTC
CASRASSEQFF
>TRBD1|TRBV6-9|.|TRBJ1-3
TGTGCCAGCAGTCGAGACAGGGCTGGAAACACCATATATTTT
CASSRDRAGNTIYF
>.|TRBV2|once|TRBJ2-2
TGTGCCAGCAGTGAAACCGCAGTGAACACCGGGGAGCTGTTTTTT
CASSETAVNTGELFF
>TRBD2|TRBV5-1|.|TRBJ2-2
TGCGCCAGCAGCTTTCCGGGAGGGCCCTCCGGGGAGCTGTTTTTT
CASSFPGGPSGELFF
>TRBD2|TRBV6-4|.|TRBJ2-3
TGTGCCAGCAGTGAGACTAGCGGGGGCACAGATACGCAGTATTTT
CASSETSGGTDTQYF
>TRBD2|TRBV5-1|.|TRBJ2-7
TGCGCCAGCAGCTTCGGGACTAACTACGAGCAGTACTTC
CASSFGTNYEQYF
>TRBD2|TRBV27|.|TRBJ2-1
TGTGCCAGCAGTTTGGGGACTAGCGGGGGCACTAAAGACAATGAGCAGTTCTTC
CASSLGTSGGTKDNEQFF
>.|TRBV7-2|once|TRBJ2-1
TGTGCCAGCAGCTTAGCAGGGGACTACAATGAGCAGTTCTTC
CASSLAGDYNEQFF
>TRBD2|TRBV6-6|.|TRBJ2-1
TGTGCCAGCAGTTACGGGACTAGCGGGAATGAGCAGTTCTTC
CASSYGTSGNEQFF
>TRBD2|TRBV7-9|.|TRBJ2-7
TGTGCCAGCAGCGTCCCACTCGGCGGGAGAATCCACGAGCAGTACTTC
CASSVPLGGRIHEQYF
>.|TRBV28|few|TRBJ2-1
TGTGCCAGCAGTCCATGGGCAGGCAGCTCCTACAATGAGCAGTTCTTC
CASSPWAGSSYNEQFF
>TRBD2|TRBV7-9|few|TRBJ2-1
TGTGCCAGCAGCTTGGCTAGCGGGAGGCAATTCACCAATGAGCAGTTCTTC
CASSLASGRQFTNEQFF
>TRBD1|TRBV9|.|TRBJ2-5
TGTGCCAGCAGCGTCAAAGACAGGGGGGGGGAGACCCAGTACTTC
CASSVKDRGGETQYF
>TRBD2|TRBV11-1|.|TRBJ2-3
TGTGCCAGCAGCGTAGGGACTAGCGGGAGGGCCGTCTCAGATACGCAGTATTTT
CASSVGTSGRAVSDTQYF
>.|TRBV21-1|.|TRBJ2-2
TGTGCCAGCAGCAAAGCGGCGAGTACCAGTGACAAGACTAGCGGGATTGACGGGGAGCTGTTTTTT
CASSKAASTSDKTSGIDGELFF
>TRBD2|TRBV27|.|TRBJ2-7
TGTGCCAGCAGTCGACGTATAATAGCGGGAGCGACTTACGAGCAGTACTTC
CASSRRIIAGATYEQYF
>.|TRBV27|.|TRBJ2-7
TGTGCCAGCAGTTTAATTGGCGGGACTCGTACCTACGAGCAGTACTTC
CASSLIGGTRTYEQYF
>.|TRBV2|.|TRBJ1-4
TGTGCCAGCAGGAAGACAGGTTTTAATGAAAAACTGTTTTTT
CASRKTGFNEKLFF
>.|TRBV28|.|TRBJ2-4
TGTGCCACCATAAGTTTAAAAGGGGTTTTCGGGTCCCTAGGACAAAACATTCAGTACTTC
CATISLKGVFGSLGQNIQYF
>TRBD1|TRBV19|.|TRBJ2-3
TGTGCCAGTAGTAGGGGACAGGGACGAAGCACAGATACGCAGTATTTT
CASSRGQGRSTDTQYF
>.|TRBV6-4|.|TRBJ2-3
TGTGCCAGCAGTGACTCCGTCGCGGGAACAGATACGCAGTATTTT
CASSDSVAGTDTQYF